These 21 T cell receptor beta chains came from one sample sequenced in a study of blood T cell repertoires in COVID-19. The data were produced by immunoSEQ multiplex PCR, yet TCRdb's version contains in-frame clones alone and is incomplete. This table holds roughly 350,000 clones, 90% to 95% found once. The sample consisted of peripheral blood. These TCRs come from a woman aged 18-29 years who had recovered from COVID-19.

V and J are TRBV11-2 and TRBJ2-1; 10 bases are shared with TRBD2. The CDR3 has 18 amino acids. The V segment lost 1 base and the J segment 3 bases; nucleotides outside the gene matches: 9. Germline assignment: CDR1 SGHAT and CDR2 FQNNGV. The DNA of the CDR3 is TGTGCCAGCAGCTTAGGAACCAGCGGGAGGGTAGTCTACAATGAGCAGTTCTTC. Amino acids: CASSLGTSGRVVYNEQFF.

CDR3 DNA sequence: TGCGCCAGCAGCCACACGGCCTGGGAGACTCGAAACACCATATATTTT. Its protein product is CASSHTAWETRNTIYF. The chain has TRBV4-3 and TRBJ1-3; D uncertain. Germline V CDR1 and CDR2: LGHNA, YSLEER. This CDR3 comprises 16 residues. V dropped 3 bases and J dropped 5 bases, with 17 bases sitting between them.

The chain recombines TRBV6-2 or TRBV6-3 with TRBJ2-7; D may be TRBD1 (5 bases). CDR1 MNHEY and CDR2 SVGEGT come from the germline V gene. V was shortened by 5 bases and J by 1 base, with 12 bases between the two germline ends. This CDR3 spans 14 amino acids. The CDR3 here is CASSLLGHSYEQYV. The CDR3 DNA sequence: TGTGCCAGCAGTCTCCTTGGACATTCCTACGAGCAGTACGTC.

The chain employs TRBV30 and TRBJ1-4; TRBD1 aligns across 9 bases. The CDR3 runs to 13 residues. Germline lookup yields CDR1 GTSNPN and CDR2 SVGIG (reference sequence). J gave up 5 bases and V 4 bases, and 2 bases lay outside the gene matches. CDR3 in amino acids: CAWTTGGNEKLFF. CDR3 sequence (DNA): TGTGCCTGGACGACAGGGGGGAATGAAAAACTGTTTTTT. Using reference TRBV30 and TRBJ1-4 for the parts outside the CDR3, the full variable domain is SQTIHQWPATLVQPVGSPLSLECTVEGTSNPNLYWYRQAAGRGLQLLFYSVGIGQISSEVPQNLSASRPQDRQFILSSKKLLLSDSGFYLCAWTTGGNEKLFFGSGTQLSVL.

The rearrangement uses TRBV19 and TRBJ1-5; no firm D call. V shed 0 bases and J shed 4 bases, with 10 bases lying between them. This CDR3 contains 15 residues. The germline V gene has CDR1 LNHDA and CDR2 SQIVND (reference sequence). The CDR3 DNA follows: TGTGCCAGTAGTATAGAACTGGGAGCTAATCAGCCCCAGCATTTT. It translates to CASSIELGANQPQHF.

This chain uses TRBV21-1 with TRBJ2-6; the table's D call, TRBD1, has no DNA check behind it. TRBV21-1 has pseudogene status. This CDR3 has 21 amino acids. The CDR3 loop is CASSKVWAVLFSYSGANVLTF. For the CDR3, the DNA is TGTGCCAGCAGCAAAGTGTGGGCAGTTCTATTCAGTTACTCTGGGGCCAACGTCCTGACTTTC.

The CDR3: CASSKRRRGNHEQFF. The CDR3 DNA is TGTGCCAGCAGTAAACGTCGTAGAGGCAATCATGAGCAGTTCTTC. This chain joins TRBV6-2 or TRBV6-3 and TRBJ2-1; the D is unclear. V was cut by 5 bases and J by 8 bases, with 19 bases left in between. The CDR3 extends over 15 amino acids. Per the germline V gene, CDR1 is MNHEY and CDR2 is SVGEGT.

The V call is TRBV24-1, the J call TRBJ2-1; tentatively, D is TRBD2 (5 bases). Trimming removed 0 bases from V and 4 bases from J, with 15 bases in between. Germline CDR1 reads KGHDR; CDR2 reads SFDVKD. The CDR3 sequence is 17 residues long. The CDR3, as DNA: TGTGCCACCAGTGATTTGCCGGGAAGAACCCCGTACAATGAGCAGTTCTTC. Its protein is CATSDLPGRTPYNEQFF.

The chain uses TRBV9 and TRBJ2-3, with 8 nucleotides matching TRBD2. Trimming removed 0 bases from V and 7 bases from J; junction bases left unmatched: 7. Germline CDR1 reads SGDLS; CDR2 reads YYNGEE. This CDR3 contains 15 residues. CDR3 residues: CASSVVSGSLNTQYF. The CDR3 DNA reads TGTGCCAGCAGCGTAGTAAGCGGGAGTTTGAATACGCAGTATTTT. Together with reference TRBV9 and TRBJ2-3, the CDR3 gives the full variable domain: DSGVTQTPKHLITATGQRVTLRCSPRSGDLSVYWYQQSLDQGLQFLIQYYNGEERAKGNILERFSAQQFPDLHSELNLSSLELGDSALYFCASSVVSGSLNTQYFGPGTRLTVL.

The chain joins TRBV29-1 to TRBJ1-1, with 11 positions matching TRBD1. The germline V gene has CDR1 SQVTM and CDR2 ANQGSEA. V dropped 5 bases and J dropped 2; count of bases not matched to a gene: 7. CDR3 length equals 15 residues. The chain's CDR3 is CSVKGGQGANTEAFF. The CDR3 DNA reads TGCAGCGTTAAAGGTGGACAGGGGGCTAACACTGAAGCTTTCTTT.

The chain couples TRBV15 to TRBJ2-3, with D tentatively TRBD2 (5 bases). The CDR3 spans 15 residues. Deletions cut 0 bases from V and 2 bases from J, with 9 bases between. Germline CDR1 and CDR2: LNHNV and YYDKDF (reference sequence). The CDR3 nucleotides read TGTGCCACCAGCAGAGATCCGGGGTTCACAGATACGCAGTATTTT. It translates to CATSRDPGFTDTQYF.

This clone was observed a single time. The chain uses TRBV13 and TRBJ1-1; D is possibly TRBD1 (6 bases). Germline V gene sequence: CDR1 PRHDT, CDR2 FYEKMQ (reference sequence). The length of the CDR3 is 17 residues. V lost 4 bases to trimming and J lost 0 bases, with 18 bases between them. CDR3 residues: CASSSLYRVDMNTEAFF. As DNA, the CDR3 is TGTGCCAGCAGCTCATTATACAGGGTAGACATGAACACTGAAGCTTTCTTT.

This clone occurred a few times. This rearrangement joins TRBV6-5 to TRBJ2-2, with D perhaps TRBD1 (6 bases). V was pared by 10 bases and J by 4 bases, with 13 bases between. This CDR3 comprises 13 residues. Germline CDR1 reads MNHEY; CDR2 reads SVGAGI. The CDR3 DNA reads as TGTGCCACCGGACAGTTTGGCACCGGGGAGCTGTTTTTT. Residues: CATGQFGTGELFF.

The chain recombines TRBV5-6 with TRBJ1-6; TRBD1 matches at 10 bases. V gave up 2 bases and J gave up 9 bases; unmatched junction bases: 5. CDR3 length: 15 residues. CDR1 is SGHDT and CDR2 is YYEEEE in the germline V gene. In DNA form, the CDR3 reads TGTGCCAGCAGCTTAGAGACAGGGGGCACTTCACCCCTCCACTTT. Translating it yields CASSLETGGTSPLHF.

This clone turned up a few times. The chain carries TRBV14 and TRBJ1-2, with D possibly matching TRBD1 (5 bases). This CDR3 is 16 amino acids long. Germline lookup yields CDR1 SGHDN and CDR2 FVKESK. V shed 0 bases and J shed 8 bases, with 19 bases lying between them. CDR3 bases: TGTGCCAGCAGCCAAGATGGGGGAGGACCCCTTTACGGCTACACCTTC. It is translated as CASSQDGGGPLYGYTF.

The V call is TRBV27, the J call TRBJ2-1; 10 nucleotides line up with TRBD2. This CDR3 spans 15 amino acids. With 3 bases clipped from V and 3 bases from J, the junction kept 2 bases outside the gene matches. CDR1 is MNHEY and CDR2 is SMNVEV in the germline V gene (reference sequence). CDR3 nucleotides: TGTGCCAGCAGTTTGGCTAGCGGGGGCTACAATGAGCAGTTCTTC. Residues: CASSLASGGYNEQFF.

The chain combines TRBV7-8 with TRBJ1-2; a possible D gene is TRBD1 (5 bases). The germline gives CDR1 SGHVS, CDR2 FQNEAQ. V was trimmed by 1 base and J by 7 bases, leaving 10 bases between them. This CDR3 is 13 amino acids long. The CDR3: CASSLDQGLGYTF. The CDR3 region has the DNA TGTGCCAGCAGCTTAGACCAGGGACTTGGCTACACCTTC.

This sequence joins TRBV28 and TRBJ1-1, with 8 bases that match TRBD1. CDR1 is MDHEN and CDR2 is SYDVKM in the germline V gene. The CDR3 extends over 15 amino acids. Trimming took 3 bases from V and 4 from J; bases not matched to a gene: 7. The DNA for the CDR3 is TGTGCCAGCAGTTTTCAGGGGGCGCCGAGCACTGAAGCTTTCTTT. Its protein product is CASSFQGAPSTEAFF.

The count of this clone is one. The chain carries TRBV15 and TRBJ2-4, with D possibly matching TRBD1 (6 bases). Germline assignment: CDR1 LNHNV and CDR2 YYDKDF (reference sequence). V was trimmed by 1 base and J by 6 bases, leaving 19 bases between them. The CDR3 spans 17 residues. The CDR3 DNA follows: TGTGCCACCAGCAGAGGAGGGGGTGTTCATGGTTCAAACATTCAGTACTTC. This sequence encodes CATSRGGGVHGSNIQYF.

The chain joins TRBV7-9 to TRBJ1-3; D not certain. Trimming took off 5 bases at V and 1 base at J, with 12 bases between the two ends. Germline CDR1 SEHNR, CDR2 FQNEAQ (reference sequence). CDR3 length: 15 residues. The CDR3 sequence: CASSLPGISGNTIYF. For the CDR3, the DNA is TGTGCCAGCAGCCTGCCGGGTATTTCTGGAAACACCATATATTTT.

The chain has TRBV14 and TRBJ1-1; 8 bases fit TRBD1. From germline, CDR1 is SGHDN and CDR2 FVKESK. The CDR3 covers 15 residues. Losses at the gene ends were 3 bases for V and 1 base for J; bases not matched to a gene: 4. The CDR3: CASSQGTGANTEAFF. DNA for the CDR3: TGTGCCAGCAGCCAGGGGACAGGCGCGAACACTGAAGCTTTCTTT.